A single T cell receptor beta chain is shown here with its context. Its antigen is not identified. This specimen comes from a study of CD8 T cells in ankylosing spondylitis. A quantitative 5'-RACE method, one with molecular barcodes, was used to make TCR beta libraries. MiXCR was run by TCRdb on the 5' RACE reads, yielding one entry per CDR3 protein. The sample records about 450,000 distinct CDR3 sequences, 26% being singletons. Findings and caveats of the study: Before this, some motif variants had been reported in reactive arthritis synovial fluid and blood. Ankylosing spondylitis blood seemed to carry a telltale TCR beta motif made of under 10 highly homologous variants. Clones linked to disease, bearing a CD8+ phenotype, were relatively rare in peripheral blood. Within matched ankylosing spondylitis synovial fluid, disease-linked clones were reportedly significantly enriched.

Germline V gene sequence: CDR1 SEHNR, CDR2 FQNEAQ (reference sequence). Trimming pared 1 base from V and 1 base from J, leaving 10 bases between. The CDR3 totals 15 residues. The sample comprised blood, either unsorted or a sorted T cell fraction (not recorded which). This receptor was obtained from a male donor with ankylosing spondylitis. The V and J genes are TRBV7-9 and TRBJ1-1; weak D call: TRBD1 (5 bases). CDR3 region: CASSLGQGPNTEAFF. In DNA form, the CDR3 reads TGTGCCAGCAGCTTAGGGCAGGGACCGAACACTGAAGCTTTCTTT.